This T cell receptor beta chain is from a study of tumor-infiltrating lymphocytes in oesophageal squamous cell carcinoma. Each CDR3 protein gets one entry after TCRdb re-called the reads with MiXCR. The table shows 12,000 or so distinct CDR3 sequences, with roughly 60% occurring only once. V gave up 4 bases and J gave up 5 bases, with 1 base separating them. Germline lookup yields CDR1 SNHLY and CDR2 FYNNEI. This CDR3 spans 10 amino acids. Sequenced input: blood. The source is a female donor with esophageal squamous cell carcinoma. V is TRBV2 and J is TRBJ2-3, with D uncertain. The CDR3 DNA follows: TGTGCCAGCAGTGGAGATACGCAGTATTTT. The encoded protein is CASSGDTQYF.